This T cell receptor beta chain was sequenced during a study of shared T cell receptors in the human thymus. Assay used: immunoSEQ multiplex PCR; TCRdb lists only in-frame clones, some missing. Of about 660,000 clones listed, about 89% were seen once; the top ten hold roughly 0.0086%. V was pared by 0 bases and J by 3 bases, with 4 bases of the junction left unmatched. The CDR3 loop spans 17 amino acids. CDR1 and CDR2 from the germline V gene are LGHNA and YSLEER. A further study also used this sample, focusing on human thymus T cells. From that study: Having surgery to correct congenital heart defects, healthy Finnish infants acted as the donors. The study used thymus tissue resected during corrective heart surgery. Related research described thymic repertoires that were highly overlapping among unrelated individuals.

The sequenced sample consisted of thymocytes. The sequence was collected from a boy in the first two years of life with a congenital heart defect. The chain couples TRBV4-3 to TRBJ1-6; 8 positions agree with TRBD1. CDR3 sequence reads: CASSQERTGNYNSPLHF. Here the CDR3 DNA reads TGCGCCAGCAGCCAAGAAAGGACAGGGAACTATAATTCACCCCTCCACTTT.